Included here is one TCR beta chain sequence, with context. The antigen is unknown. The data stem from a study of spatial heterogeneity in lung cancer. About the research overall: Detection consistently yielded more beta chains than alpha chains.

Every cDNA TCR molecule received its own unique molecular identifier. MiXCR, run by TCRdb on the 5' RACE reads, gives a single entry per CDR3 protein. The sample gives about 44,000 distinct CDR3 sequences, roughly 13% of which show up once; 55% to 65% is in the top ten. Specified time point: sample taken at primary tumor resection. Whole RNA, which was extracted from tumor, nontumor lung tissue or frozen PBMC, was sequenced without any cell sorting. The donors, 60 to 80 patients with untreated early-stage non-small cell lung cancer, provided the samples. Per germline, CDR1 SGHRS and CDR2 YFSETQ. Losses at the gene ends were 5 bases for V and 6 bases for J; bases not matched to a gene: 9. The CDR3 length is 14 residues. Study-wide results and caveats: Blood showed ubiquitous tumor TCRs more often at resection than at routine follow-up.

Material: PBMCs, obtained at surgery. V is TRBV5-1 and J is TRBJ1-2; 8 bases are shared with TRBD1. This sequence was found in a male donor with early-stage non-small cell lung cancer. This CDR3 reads CASSFGQGRNGYTF. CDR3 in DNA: TGCGCCAGCAGTTTTGGACAGGGTAGGAATGGCTACACCTTC. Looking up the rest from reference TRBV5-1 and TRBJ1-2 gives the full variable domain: KAGVTQTPRYLIKTRGQQVTLSCSPISGHRSVSWYQQTPGQGLQFLFEYFSETQRNKGNFPGRFSGRQFSNSRSEMNVSTLELGDSALYLCASSFGQGRNGYTFGSGTRLTVV.